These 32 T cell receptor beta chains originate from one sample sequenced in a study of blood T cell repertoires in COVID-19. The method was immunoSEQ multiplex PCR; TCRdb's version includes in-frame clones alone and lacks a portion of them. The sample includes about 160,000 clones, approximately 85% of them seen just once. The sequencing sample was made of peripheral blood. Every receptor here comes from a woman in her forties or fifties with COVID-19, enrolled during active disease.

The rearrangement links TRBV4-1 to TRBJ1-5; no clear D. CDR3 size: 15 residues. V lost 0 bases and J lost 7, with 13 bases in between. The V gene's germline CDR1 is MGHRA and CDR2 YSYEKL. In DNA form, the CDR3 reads TGCGCCAGCAGCCAAGAGGTGGCAGGCAGCCAGCCCCAGCATTTT. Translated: CASSQEVAGSQPQHF.

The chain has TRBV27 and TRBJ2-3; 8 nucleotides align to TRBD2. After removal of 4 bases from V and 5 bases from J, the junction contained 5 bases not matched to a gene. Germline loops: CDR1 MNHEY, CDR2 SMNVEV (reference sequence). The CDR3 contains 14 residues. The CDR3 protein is CASSYRGGGDTQYF. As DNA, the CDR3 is TGTGCCAGCAGTTACCGGGGGGGCGGAGATACGCAGTATTTT.

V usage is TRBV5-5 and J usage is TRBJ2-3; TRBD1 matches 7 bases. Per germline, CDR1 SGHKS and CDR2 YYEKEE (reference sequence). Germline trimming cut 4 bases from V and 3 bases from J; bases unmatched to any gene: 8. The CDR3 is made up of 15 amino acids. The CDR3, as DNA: TGTGCCAGCAGCGACAGGGCAATCGTGACAGATACGCAGTATTTT. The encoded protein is CASSDRAIVTDTQYF.

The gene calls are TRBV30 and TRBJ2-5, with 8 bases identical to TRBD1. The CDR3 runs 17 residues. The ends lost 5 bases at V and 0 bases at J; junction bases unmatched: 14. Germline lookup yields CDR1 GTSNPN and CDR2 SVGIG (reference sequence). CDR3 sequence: CAWVGTETGAYQETQYF. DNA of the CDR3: TGTGCCTGGGTGGGTACCGAGACAGGGGCCTACCAAGAGACCCAGTACTTC.

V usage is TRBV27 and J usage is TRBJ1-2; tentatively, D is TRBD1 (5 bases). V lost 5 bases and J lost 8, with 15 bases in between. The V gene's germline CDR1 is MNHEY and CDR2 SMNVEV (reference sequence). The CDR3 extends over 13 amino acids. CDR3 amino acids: CASSIQGRGGYTF. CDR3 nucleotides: TGTGCCAGCAGTATCCAGGGCCGTGGGGGCTACACCTTC.

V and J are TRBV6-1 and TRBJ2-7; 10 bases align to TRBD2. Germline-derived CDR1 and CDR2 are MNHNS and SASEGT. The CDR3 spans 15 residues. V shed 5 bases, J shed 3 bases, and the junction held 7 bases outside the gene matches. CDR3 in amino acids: CASSWTSGDFYEQYF. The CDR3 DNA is TGTGCCAGCAGTTGGACTAGCGGAGACTTCTACGAGCAGTACTTC.

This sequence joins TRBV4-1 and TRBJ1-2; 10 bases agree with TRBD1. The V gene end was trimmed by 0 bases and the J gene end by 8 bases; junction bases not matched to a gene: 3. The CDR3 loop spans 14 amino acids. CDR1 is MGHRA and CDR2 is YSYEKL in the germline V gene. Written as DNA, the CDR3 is TGCGCCAGCAGCCAAGAAGACAGGGGGCGAGGCTACACCTTC. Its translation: CASSQEDRGRGYTF.

The CDR3 spells CASSVASGGYNEQFF. The CDR3 nucleotides are TGTGCCAGCAGCGTTGCTAGCGGGGGGTACAATGAGCAGTTCTTC. This chain links TRBV9 with TRBJ2-1; 11 nucleotides agree with TRBD2. The CDR3 length is 15 residues. The germline V gene encodes CDR1 SGDLS and CDR2 YYNGEE. Losses at the gene ends were 2 bases for V and 4 bases for J; bases not matched to a gene: 2. Complete variable domain (other parts from reference TRBV9 and TRBJ2-1): DSGVTQTPKHLITATGQRVTLRCSPRSGDLSVYWYQQSLDQGLQFLIQYYNGEERAKGNILERFSAQQFPDLHSELNLSSLELGDSALYFCASSVASGGYNEQFFGPGTRLTVL.

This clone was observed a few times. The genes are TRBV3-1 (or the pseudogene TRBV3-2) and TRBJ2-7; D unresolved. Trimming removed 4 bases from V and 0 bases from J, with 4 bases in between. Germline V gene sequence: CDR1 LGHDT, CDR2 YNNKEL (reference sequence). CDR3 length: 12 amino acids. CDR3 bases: TGTGCCAGCAGCCTAAACTCCTACGAGCAGTACTTC. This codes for CASSLNSYEQYF.

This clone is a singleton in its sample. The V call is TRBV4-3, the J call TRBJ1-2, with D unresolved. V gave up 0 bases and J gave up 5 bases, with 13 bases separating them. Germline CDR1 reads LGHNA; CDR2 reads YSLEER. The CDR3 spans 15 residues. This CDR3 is CASSQDRFRVYGYTF. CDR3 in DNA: TGCGCCAGCAGCCAAGACAGGTTTAGAGTGTATGGCTACACCTTC.

In DNA, the CDR3 is TGTGCCAGCAGCTTGGACGGACTACGGGAGCAGTACTTC. This codes for CASSLDGLREQYF. The chain links TRBV7-8 to TRBJ2-7, with a possible D match to TRBD2 (6 bases). CDR1 SGHVS and CDR2 FQNEAQ come from the germline V gene. V lost 3 bases, J lost 7 bases, and 13 bases lay in between. CDR3 length: 13 amino acids.

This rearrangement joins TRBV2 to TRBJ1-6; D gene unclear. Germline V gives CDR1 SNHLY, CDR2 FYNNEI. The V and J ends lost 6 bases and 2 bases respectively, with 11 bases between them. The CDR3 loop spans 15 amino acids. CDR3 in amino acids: CASRDTGTYNSPLHF. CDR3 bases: TGTGCCAGCAGGGATACGGGGACCTATAATTCACCCCTCCACTTT. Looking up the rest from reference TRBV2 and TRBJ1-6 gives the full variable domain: EPEVTQTPSHQVTQMGQEVILRCVPISNHLYFYWYRQILGQKVEFLVSFYNNEISEKSEIFDDQFSVERPDGSNFTLKIRSTKLEDSAMYFCASRDTGTYNSPLHFGNGTRLTVT.

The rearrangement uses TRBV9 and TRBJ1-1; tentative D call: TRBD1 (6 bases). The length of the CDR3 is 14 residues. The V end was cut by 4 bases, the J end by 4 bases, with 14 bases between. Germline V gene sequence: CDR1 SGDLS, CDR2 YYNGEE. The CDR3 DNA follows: TGTGCCAGCAGCACACGGGGGGCGAGCACTGAAGCTTTCTTT. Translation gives CASSTRGASTEAFF.

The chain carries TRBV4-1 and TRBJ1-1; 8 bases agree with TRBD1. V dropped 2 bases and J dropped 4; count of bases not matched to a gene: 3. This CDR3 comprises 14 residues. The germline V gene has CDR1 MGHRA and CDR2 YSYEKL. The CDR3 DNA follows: TGCGCCAGCAGCCAACAGGGGGCGGTCACTGAAGCTTTCTTT. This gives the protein CASSQQGAVTEAFF.

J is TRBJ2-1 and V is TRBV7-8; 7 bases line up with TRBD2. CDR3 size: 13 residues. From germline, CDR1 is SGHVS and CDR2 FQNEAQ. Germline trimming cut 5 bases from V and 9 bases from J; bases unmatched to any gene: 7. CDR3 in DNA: TGTGCCAGCAGCGCCGGGACTACGGGTGAGCAGTTCTTC. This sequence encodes CASSAGTTGEQFF.

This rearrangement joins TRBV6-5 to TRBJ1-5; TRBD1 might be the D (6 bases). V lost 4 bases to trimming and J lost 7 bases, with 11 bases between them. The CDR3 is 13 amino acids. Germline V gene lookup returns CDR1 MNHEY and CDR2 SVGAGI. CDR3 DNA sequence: TGTGCCAGCAGTTCGGGGGGCGGCCAGCCCCAGCATTTT. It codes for CASSSGGGQPQHF.

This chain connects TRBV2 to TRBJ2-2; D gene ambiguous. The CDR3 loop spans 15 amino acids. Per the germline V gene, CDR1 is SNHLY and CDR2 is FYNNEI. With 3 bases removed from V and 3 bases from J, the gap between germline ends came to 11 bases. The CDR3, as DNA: TGTGCCAGCAGTGAGGGTAGTGGGCACACCGGGGAGCTGTTTTTT. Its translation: CASSEGSGHTGELFF.

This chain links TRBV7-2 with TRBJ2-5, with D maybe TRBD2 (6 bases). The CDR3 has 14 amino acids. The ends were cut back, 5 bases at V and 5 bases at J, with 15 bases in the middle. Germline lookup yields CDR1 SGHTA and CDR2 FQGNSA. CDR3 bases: TGTGCCAGCAGCGCATGGACTGGGACTGAGACCCAGTACTTC. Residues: CASSAWTGTETQYF.

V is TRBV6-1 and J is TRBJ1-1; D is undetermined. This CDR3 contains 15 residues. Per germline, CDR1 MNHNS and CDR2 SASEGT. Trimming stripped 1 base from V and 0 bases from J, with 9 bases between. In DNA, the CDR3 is TGTGCCAGCAGTGAAGTGGCAGGCATGAACACTGAAGCTTTCTTT. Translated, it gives CASSEVAGMNTEAFF.

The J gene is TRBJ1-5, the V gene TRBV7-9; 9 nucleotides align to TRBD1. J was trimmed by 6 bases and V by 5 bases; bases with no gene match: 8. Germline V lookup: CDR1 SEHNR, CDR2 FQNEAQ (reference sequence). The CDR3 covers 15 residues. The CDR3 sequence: CASSQGQGDRQPQHF. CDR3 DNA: TGTGCCAGCAGCCAGGGACAGGGCGATCGTCAGCCCCAGCATTTT.

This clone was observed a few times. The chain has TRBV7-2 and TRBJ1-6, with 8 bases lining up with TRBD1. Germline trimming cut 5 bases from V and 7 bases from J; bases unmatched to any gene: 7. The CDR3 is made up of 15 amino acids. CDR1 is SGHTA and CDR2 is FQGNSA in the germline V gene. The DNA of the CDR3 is TGTGCCAGCAGCCAAATCACAGGGGGAAATTCACCCCTCCACTTT. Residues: CASSQITGGNSPLHF. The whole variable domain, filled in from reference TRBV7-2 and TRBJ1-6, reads GAGVSQSPSNKVTEKGKDVELRCDPISGHTALYWYRQSLGQGLEFLIYFQGNSAPDKSGLPSDRFSAERTGGSVSTLTIQRTQQEDSAVYLCASSQITGGNSPLHFGNGTRLTVT.

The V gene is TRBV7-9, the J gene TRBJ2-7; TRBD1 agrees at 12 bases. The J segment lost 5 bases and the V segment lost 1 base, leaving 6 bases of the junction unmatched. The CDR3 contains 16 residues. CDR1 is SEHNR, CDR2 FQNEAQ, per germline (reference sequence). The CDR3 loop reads CASSLDGTGGLDEQYF. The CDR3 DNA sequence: TGTGCCAGCAGCTTAGACGGGACAGGGGGCCTGGACGAGCAGTACTTC.

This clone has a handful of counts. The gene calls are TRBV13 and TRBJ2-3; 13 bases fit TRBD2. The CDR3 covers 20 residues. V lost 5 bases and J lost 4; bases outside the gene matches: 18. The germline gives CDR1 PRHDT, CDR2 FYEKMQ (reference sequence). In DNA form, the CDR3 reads TGTGCCAGCAGCCCTGTCCTGACTAGCGGGGGGCCCTCCGGCTCAGATACGCAGTATTTT. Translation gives CASSPVLTSGGPSGSDTQYF.

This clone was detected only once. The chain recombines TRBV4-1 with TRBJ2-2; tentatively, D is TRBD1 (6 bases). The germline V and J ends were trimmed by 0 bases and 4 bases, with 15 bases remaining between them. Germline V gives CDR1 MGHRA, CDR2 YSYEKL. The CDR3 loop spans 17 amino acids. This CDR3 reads CASSQEGQGTTTGELFF. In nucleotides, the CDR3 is TGCGCCAGCAGCCAAGAAGGCCAGGGGACGACCACCGGGGAGCTGTTTTTT.

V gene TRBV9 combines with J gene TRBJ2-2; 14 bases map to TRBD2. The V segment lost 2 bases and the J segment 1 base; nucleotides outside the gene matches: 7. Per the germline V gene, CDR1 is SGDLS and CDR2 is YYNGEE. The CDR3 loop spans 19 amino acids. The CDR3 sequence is CASSVSQGTSGGNTGELFF. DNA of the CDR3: TGTGCCAGCAGCGTGAGTCAAGGGACTAGCGGGGGGAACACCGGGGAGCTGTTTTTT.

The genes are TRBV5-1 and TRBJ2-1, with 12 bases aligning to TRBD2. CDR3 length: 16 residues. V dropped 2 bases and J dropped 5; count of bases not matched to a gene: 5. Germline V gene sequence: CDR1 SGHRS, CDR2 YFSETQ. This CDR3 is CASSLTSGGPNNEQFF. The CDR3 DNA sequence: TGCGCCAGCAGCTTAACTAGCGGGGGGCCCAACAATGAGCAGTTCTTC. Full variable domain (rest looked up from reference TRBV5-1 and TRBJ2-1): KAGVTQTPRYLIKTRGQQVTLSCSPISGHRSVSWYQQTPGQGLQFLFEYFSETQRNKGNFPGRFSGRQFSNSRSEMNVSTLELGDSALYLCASSLTSGGPNNEQFFGPGTRLTVL.

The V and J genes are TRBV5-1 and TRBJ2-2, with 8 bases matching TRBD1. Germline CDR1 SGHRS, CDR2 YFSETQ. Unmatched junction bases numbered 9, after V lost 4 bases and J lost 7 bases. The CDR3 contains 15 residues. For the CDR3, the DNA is TGCGCCAGCAGCAAAGACAGGGGCGGTGGCGGGGAGCTGTTTTTT. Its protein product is CASSKDRGGGGELFF.

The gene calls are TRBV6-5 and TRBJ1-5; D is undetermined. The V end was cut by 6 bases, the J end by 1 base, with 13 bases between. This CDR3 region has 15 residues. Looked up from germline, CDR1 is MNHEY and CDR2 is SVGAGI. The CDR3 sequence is CASRVGETSNQPQHF. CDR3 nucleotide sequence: TGTGCCAGCAGGGTGGGAGAGACCAGCAATCAGCCCCAGCATTTT.

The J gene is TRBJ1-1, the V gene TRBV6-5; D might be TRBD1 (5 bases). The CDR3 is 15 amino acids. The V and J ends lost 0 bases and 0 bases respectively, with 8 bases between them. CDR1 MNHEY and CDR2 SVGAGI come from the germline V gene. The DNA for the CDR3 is TGTGCCAGCAGTTACTCGGGGCGGATGAACACTGAAGCTTTCTTT. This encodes CASSYSGRMNTEAFF.

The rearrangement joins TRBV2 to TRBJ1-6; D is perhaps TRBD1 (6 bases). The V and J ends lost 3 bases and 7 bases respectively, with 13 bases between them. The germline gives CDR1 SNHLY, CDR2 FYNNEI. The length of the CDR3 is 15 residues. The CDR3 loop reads CASSDGQGYNSPLHF. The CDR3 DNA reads TGTGCCAGCAGTGACGGGCAGGGGTACAATTCACCCCTCCACTTT. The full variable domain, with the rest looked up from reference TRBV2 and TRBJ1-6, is EPEVTQTPSHQVTQMGQEVILRCVPISNHLYFYWYRQILGQKVEFLVSFYNNEISEKSEIFDDQFSVERPDGSNFTLKIRSTKLEDSAMYFCASSDGQGYNSPLHFGNGTRLTVT.

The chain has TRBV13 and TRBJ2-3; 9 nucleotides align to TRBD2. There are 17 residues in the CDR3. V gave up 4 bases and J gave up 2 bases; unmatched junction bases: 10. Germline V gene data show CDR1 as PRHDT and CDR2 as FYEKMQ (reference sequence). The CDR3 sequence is CASSSPGLAGVTDTQYF. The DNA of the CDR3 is TGTGCCAGCAGCTCTCCGGGACTAGCAGGGGTCACAGATACGCAGTATTTT.

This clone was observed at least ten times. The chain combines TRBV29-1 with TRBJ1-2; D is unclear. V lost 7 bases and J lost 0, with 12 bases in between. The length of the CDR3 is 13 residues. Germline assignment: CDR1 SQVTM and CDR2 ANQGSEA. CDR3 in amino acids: CSAPNPSNYGYTF. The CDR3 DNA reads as TGCAGCGCCCCTAACCCCTCTAACTATGGCTACACCTTC.